This T cell receptor (beta chain) was found in a study of memory CD4+ T cells and cytomegalovirus serostatus. Looking at the study overall: Healthy Belgian adult donors included about 10 CMV-positive and around 25 CMV-negative people. Whole-study findings and limits: CMV serostatus prediction reached median AUC about 0.95, or 0.9 with US-trained model.

Concerning this clone: The antigen is undetermined.

TCRdb keeps only in-frame clones here, not all; method: immunoSEQ multiplex PCR. The repertoire holds some 41,000 clones, 76% seen once, with under 6.5% in the top ten. Single viable CD3+CD4+CD8-CD45RO+ cells were sorted as the memory CD4+ T cells. Per the germline V gene, CDR1 is LGHNA and CDR2 is YSLEER. The ends were cut back, 1 base at V and 4 bases at J, with 10 bases in the middle. CDR3 length: 14 amino acids. This chain links TRBV4-3 with TRBJ1-1; a possible D gene is TRBD1 (5 bases). The sequenced sample was memory CD4+ T cells from blood. This TCR was sampled from an adult in good health and CMV-seronegative. The CDR3 spells CASSQVADTTEAFF. In nucleotides, the CDR3 is TGCGCCAGCAGCCAAGTGGCGGACACCACTGAAGCTTTCTTT.